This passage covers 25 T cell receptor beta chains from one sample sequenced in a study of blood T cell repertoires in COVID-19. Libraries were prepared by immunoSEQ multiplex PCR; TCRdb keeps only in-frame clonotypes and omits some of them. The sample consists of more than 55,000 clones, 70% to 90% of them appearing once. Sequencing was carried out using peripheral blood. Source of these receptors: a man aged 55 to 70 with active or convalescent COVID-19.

The CDR3 DNA reads TGTGCCAGCAGCTTGAGCTCGCAGCGCCGCTCCTATAATTCACCCCTCCACTTT. Protein product: CASSLSSQRRSYNSPLHF. The chain employs TRBV7-8 and TRBJ1-6; D is ambiguous. Trimming shortened V by 3 bases and J by 0 bases, and 15 bases separated the two germline ends. Germline loops: CDR1 SGHVS, CDR2 FQNEAQ. CDR3 length: 18 residues.

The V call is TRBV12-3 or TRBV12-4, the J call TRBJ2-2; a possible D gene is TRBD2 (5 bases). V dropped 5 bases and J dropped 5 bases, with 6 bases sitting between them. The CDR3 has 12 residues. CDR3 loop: CASSPGTGELFF. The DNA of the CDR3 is TGTGCCAGCAGTCCGGGGACCGGGGAGCTGTTTTTT.

CDR3: CASGAGLLNTEAFF. The CDR3 region has the DNA TGTGCCAGTGGGGCAGGCCTTTTGAACACTGAAGCTTTCTTT. V gene TRBV7-2 combines with J gene TRBJ1-1; TRBD1 is a possible D gene (5 bases). The V and J ends lost 9 bases and 0 bases respectively, with 14 bases between them. Germline assignment: CDR1 SGHTA and CDR2 FQGNSA. The CDR3 covers 14 residues.

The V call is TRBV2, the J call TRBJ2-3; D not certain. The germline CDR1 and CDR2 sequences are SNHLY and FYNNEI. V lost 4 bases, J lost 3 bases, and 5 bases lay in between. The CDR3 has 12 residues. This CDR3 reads CASSAGTDTQYF. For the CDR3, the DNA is TGTGCCAGCAGTGCCGGGACAGATACGCAGTATTTT. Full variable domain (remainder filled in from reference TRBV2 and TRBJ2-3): EPEVTQTPSHQVTQMGQEVILRCVPISNHLYFYWYRQILGQKVEFLVSFYNNEISEKSEIFDDQFSVERPDGSNFTLKIRSTKLEDSAMYFCASSAGTDTQYFGPGTRLTVL.

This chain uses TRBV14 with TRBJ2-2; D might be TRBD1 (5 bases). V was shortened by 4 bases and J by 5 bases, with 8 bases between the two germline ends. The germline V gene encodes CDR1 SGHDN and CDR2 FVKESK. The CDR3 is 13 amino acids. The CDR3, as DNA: TGTGCCAGCAGCCCACAGGCTACCGGGGAGCTGTTTTTT. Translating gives CASSPQATGELFF.

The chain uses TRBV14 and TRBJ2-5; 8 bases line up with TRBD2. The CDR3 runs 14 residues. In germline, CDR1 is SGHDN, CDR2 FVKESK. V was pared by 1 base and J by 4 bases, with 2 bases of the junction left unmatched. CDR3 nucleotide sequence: TGTGCCAGCAGCCAAGCCGCGGGAGGAGAGACCCAGTACTTC. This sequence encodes CASSQAAGGETQYF.

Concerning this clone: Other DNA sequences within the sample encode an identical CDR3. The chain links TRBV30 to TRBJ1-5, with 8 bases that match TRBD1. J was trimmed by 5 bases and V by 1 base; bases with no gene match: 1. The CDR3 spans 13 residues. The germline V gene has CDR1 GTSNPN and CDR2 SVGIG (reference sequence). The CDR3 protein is CAWSGQGHQPQHF. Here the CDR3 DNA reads TGTGCCTGGAGTGGACAGGGGCATCAGCCCCAGCATTTT.

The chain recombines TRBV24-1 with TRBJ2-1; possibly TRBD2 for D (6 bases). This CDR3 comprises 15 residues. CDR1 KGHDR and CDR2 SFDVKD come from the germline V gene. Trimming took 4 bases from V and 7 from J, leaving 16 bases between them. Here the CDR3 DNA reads TGTGCCACCAGTGAACTGGACTCCGCGGGGAATGAGCAGTTCTTC. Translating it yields CATSELDSAGNEQFF.

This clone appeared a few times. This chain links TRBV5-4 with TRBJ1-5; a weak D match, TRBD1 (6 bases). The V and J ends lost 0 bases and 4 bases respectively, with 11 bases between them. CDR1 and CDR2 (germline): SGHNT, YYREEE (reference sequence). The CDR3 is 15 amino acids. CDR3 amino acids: CASSLGRGVNQPQHF. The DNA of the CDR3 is TGTGCCAGCAGCTTGGGCAGGGGCGTTAATCAGCCCCAGCATTTT.

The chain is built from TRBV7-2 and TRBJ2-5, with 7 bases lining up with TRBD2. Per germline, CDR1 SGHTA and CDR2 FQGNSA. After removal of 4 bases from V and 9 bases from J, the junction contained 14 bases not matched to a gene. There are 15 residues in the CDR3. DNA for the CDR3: TGTGCCAGCAGCTCAAGCGGGACTACCCTAGGGGCCCAGTACTTC. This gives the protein CASSSSGTTLGAQYF.

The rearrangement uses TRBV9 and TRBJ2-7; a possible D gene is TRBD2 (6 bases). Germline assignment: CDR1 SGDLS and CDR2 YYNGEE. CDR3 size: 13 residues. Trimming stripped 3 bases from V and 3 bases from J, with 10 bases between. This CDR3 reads CASSAGVGYEQYF. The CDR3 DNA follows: TGTGCCAGCAGCGCGGGGGTCGGCTACGAGCAGTACTTC.

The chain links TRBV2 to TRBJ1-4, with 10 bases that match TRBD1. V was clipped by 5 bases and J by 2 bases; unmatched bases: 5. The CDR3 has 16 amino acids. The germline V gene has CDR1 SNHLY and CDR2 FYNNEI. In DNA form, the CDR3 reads TGTGCCAGCAGTAGAGGACAGGGGGGGACTAATGAAAAACTGTTTTTT. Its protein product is CASSRGQGGTNEKLFF.

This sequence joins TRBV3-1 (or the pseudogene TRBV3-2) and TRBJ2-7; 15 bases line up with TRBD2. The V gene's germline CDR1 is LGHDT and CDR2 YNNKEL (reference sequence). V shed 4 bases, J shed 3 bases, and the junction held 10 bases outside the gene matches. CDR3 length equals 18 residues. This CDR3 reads CASSLAGTSGGSLYEQYF. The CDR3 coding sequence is TGTGCCAGCAGCCTCGCCGGGACTAGCGGGGGGTCGCTCTACGAGCAGTACTTC.

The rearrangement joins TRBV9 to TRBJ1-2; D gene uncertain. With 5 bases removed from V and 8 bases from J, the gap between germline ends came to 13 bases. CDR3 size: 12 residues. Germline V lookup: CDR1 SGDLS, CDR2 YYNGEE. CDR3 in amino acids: CASRNPGGGYTF. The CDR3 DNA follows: TGTGCCAGCAGAAACCCTGGAGGCGGCTACACCTTC.

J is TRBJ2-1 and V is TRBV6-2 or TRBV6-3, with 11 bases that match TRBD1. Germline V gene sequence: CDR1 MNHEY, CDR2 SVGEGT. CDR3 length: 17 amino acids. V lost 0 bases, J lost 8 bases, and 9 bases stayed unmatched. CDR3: CASSYSRLDRGLDEQFF. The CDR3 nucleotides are TGTGCCAGCAGTTACTCGAGGTTGGACAGGGGGCTCGATGAGCAGTTCTTC.

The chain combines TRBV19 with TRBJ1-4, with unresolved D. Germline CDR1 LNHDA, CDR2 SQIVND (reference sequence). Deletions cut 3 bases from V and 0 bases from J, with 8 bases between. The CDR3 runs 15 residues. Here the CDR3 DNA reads TGTGCCAGTAGTATGAACAACCCAACTAATGAAAAACTGTTTTTT. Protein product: CASSMNNPTNEKLFF.

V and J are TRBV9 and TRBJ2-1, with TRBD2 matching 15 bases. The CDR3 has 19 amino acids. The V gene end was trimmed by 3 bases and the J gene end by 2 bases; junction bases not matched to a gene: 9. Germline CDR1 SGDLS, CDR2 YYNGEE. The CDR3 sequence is CASSGRTSGRASTYNEQFF. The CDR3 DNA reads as TGTGCCAGCAGCGGAAGGACTAGCGGGAGGGCCAGCACCTACAATGAGCAGTTCTTC.

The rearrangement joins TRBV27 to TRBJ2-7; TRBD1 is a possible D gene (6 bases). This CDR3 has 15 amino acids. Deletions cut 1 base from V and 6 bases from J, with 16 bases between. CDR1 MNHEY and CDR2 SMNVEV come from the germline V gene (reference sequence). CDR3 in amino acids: CASSLYRDKPREQYF. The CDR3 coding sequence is TGTGCCAGCAGTTTATACAGGGACAAGCCCCGCGAGCAGTACTTC.

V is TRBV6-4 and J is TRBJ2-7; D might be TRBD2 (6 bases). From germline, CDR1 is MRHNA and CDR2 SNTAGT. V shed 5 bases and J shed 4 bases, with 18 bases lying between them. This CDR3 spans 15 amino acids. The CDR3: CASSSGLRFGYEQYF. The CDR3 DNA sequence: TGTGCCAGCAGTTCGGGACTGCGCTTCGGATACGAGCAGTACTTC.

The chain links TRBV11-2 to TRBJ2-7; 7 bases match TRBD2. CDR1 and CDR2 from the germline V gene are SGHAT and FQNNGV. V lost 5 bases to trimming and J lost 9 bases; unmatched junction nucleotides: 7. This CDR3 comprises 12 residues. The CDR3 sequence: CASSPGAGAQYF. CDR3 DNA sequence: TGTGCCAGCAGCCCCGGGGCGGGAGCGCAGTACTTC.

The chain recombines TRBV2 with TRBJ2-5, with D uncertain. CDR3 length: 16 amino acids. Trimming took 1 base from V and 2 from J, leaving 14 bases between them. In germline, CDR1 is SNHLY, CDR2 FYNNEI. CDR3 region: CASSEDNYNIQETQYF. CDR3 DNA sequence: TGTGCCAGCAGTGAAGATAACTACAATATTCAAGAGACCCAGTACTTC. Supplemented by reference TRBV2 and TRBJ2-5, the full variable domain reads EPEVTQTPSHQVTQMGQEVILRCVPISNHLYFYWYRQILGQKVEFLVSFYNNEISEKSEIFDDQFSVERPDGSNFTLKIRSTKLEDSAMYFCASSEDNYNIQETQYFGPGTRLLVL.

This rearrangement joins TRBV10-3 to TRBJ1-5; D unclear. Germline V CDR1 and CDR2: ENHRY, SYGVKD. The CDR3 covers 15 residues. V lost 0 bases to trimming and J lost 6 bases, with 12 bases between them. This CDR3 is CAISESEAALQPQHF. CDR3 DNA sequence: TGTGCCATCAGTGAGTCTGAGGCGGCTCTTCAGCCCCAGCATTTT.

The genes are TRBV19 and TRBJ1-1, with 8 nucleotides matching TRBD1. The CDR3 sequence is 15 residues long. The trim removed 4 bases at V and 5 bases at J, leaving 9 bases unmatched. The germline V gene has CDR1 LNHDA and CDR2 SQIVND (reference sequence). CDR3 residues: CASSRGQGWTTEAFF. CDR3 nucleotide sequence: TGTGCCAGTAGTAGAGGACAGGGATGGACTACTGAAGCTTTCTTT. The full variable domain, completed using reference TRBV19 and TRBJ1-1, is DGGITQSPKYLFRKEGQNVTLSCEQNLNHDAMYWYRQDPGQGLRLIYYSQIVNDFQKGDIAEGYSVSREKKESFPLTVTSAQKNPTAFYLCASSRGQGWTTEAFFGQGTRLTVV.

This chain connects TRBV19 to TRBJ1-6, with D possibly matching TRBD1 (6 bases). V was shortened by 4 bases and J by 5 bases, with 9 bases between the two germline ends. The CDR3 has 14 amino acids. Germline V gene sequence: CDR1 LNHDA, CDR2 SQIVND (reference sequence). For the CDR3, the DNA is TGTGCCAGTAGTACCGGACAGAATAATTCACCCCTCCACTTT. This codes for CASSTGQNNSPLHF.

CDR3 nucleotide sequence: TGCGCCAGCAGCCAAGTCGGGCTAGCGGGCTATAGCTCCTACAATGAGCAGTTCTTC. This encodes CASSQVGLAGYSSYNEQFF. The V gene is TRBV4-3, the J gene TRBJ2-1; 8 bases align to TRBD2. This CDR3 contains 19 residues. Germline lookup yields CDR1 LGHNA and CDR2 YSLEER. J was trimmed by 0 bases and V by 1 base; bases with no gene match: 11.